What follows are 14 T cell receptor beta chains derived from one specimen sequenced in a study of T cell responses to AZD1222 COVID-19 vaccine. Profiling relied on immunoSEQ multiplex PCR, and the TCRdb table lists in-frame clones only, not all of them. The sample has about 56,000 clones, around nine tenths seen once. The sequencing here drew on peripheral blood, taken 28 days after the second AZD1222 dose. The receptor source for this set is an adult who received the AZD1222 COVID-19 vaccine.

The chain carries TRBV9 and TRBJ2-7, with D possibly matching TRBD1 (6 bases). V lost 0 bases and J lost 6, with 16 bases in between. The germline V gene encodes CDR1 SGDLS and CDR2 YYNGEE. The CDR3 is 15 residues long. The CDR3 sequence: CASSVAPRGRSEQYF. For the CDR3, the DNA is TGTGCCAGCAGCGTAGCTCCCAGGGGAAGGAGCGAGCAGTACTTC.

The chain employs TRBV6-2 or TRBV6-3 and TRBJ1-1; tentative D call: TRBD1 (5 bases). The CDR3 spans 15 residues. CDR1 is MNHEY and CDR2 is SVGEGT in the germline V gene. The V end lost 3 bases, the J end lost 6 bases, and 17 bases lay between the germline ends. The CDR3 region is CASSYFRGLAPEAFF. The CDR3 DNA reads as TGTGCCAGCAGTTATTTTCGGGGCTTGGCGCCTGAAGCTTTCTTT.

The chain links TRBV5-1 to TRBJ2-5, with a possible D match to TRBD2 (5 bases). CDR3 length: 16 amino acids. The germline CDR1 and CDR2 sequences are SGHRS and YFSETQ. The V and J ends lost 0 bases and 4 bases respectively, with 16 bases between them. CDR3 DNA: TGCGCCAGCAGCTTGGCCTTAACGGGGTTGAGAGAGACCCAGTACTTC. This codes for CASSLALTGLRETQYF.

This clone was seen a single time. The chain is built from TRBV15 and TRBJ2-1; tentatively, D is TRBD2 (6 bases). The CDR3 totals 14 residues. Trimming left V 9 bases short and J 8 bases short, with 20 bases between. Germline V gives CDR1 LNHNV, CDR2 YYDKDF (reference sequence). CDR3 amino acids: CATEFLGGRDEQFF. The DNA for the CDR3 is TGTGCCACTGAATTCCTGGGAGGTCGTGATGAGCAGTTCTTC.

This chain joins TRBV9 and TRBJ2-5; 10 nucleotides match TRBD2. Germline CDR1 reads SGDLS; CDR2 reads YYNGEE. The CDR3 consists of 15 residues. Trimming at V came to 0 bases and at J to 5 bases, leaving 4 bases not matched to a gene. The CDR3 DNA is TGTGCCAGCAGCGTAGGAGCGGGAGGGGGTGAGACCCAGTACTTC. Translated, it gives CASSVGAGGGETQYF.

This sequence joins TRBV3-1 (or the pseudogene TRBV3-2) and TRBJ1-5; 7 nucleotides align to TRBD1. This CDR3 has 14 amino acids. Germline V gene sequence: CDR1 LGHDT, CDR2 YNNKEL (reference sequence). Unmatched junction bases numbered 4, after V lost 4 bases and J lost 4 bases. The CDR3 DNA follows: TGTGCCAGCAGCCCACAACAGGGGAATCAGCCCCAGCATTTT. This gives the protein CASSPQQGNQPQHF.

The chain links TRBV18 to TRBJ1-6, with 10 nucleotides matching TRBD1. Germline CDR1 reads KGHSH; CDR2 reads LQKENI. J lost 11 bases, V lost 6 bases, and 10 bases had no gene match. The CDR3 has 15 amino acids. In nucleotides, the CDR3 is TGTGCCAGCTCCGAAACCCGGACAGGGGGTGCACCCCTCCACTTT. Protein: CASSETRTGGAPLHF.

The chain recombines TRBV7-2 with TRBJ1-2; possibly TRBD1 for D (5 bases). From germline, CDR1 is SGHTA and CDR2 FQGNSA. The CDR3 sequence is 16 residues long. The V and J ends lost 1 base and 7 bases respectively, with 19 bases between them. The DNA for the CDR3 is TGTGCCAGCAGCTTAGTCGGGACCGCGAGGCGCCGTGGCTACACCTTC. Residues: CASSLVGTARRRGYTF.

V is TRBV5-1 and J is TRBJ1-1; D not certain. V lost 1 base to trimming and J lost 1 base, with 5 bases between them. CDR1 and CDR2 (germline): SGHRS, YFSETQ. The CDR3 spans 13 residues. The CDR3 DNA follows: TGCGCCAGCAGCTTGAGTCAGAACACTGAAGCTTTCTTT. It translates to CASSLSQNTEAFF.

The chain is built from TRBV7-3 and TRBJ1-5, with 11 positions matching TRBD1. Germline V lookup: CDR1 SGHTA, CDR2 FQGTGA. The CDR3 has 15 amino acids. V gave up 7 bases and J gave up 10 bases; unmatched junction bases: 12. The CDR3 coding sequence is TGTGCCAGCACTTTAGGAGGGGACAGGGGGGGCCCCCAGCATTTT. It yields the protein CASTLGGDRGGPQHF.

The gene calls are TRBV28 and TRBJ2-1; 11 nucleotides agree with TRBD2. J gave up 7 bases and V 3 bases, and 5 bases lay outside the gene matches. This CDR3 is 15 amino acids long. Germline lookup yields CDR1 MDHEN and CDR2 SYDVKM. CDR3 amino acids: CASSFGLAGGNEQFF. The CDR3 DNA follows: TGTGCCAGCAGTTTCGGTCTAGCGGGGGGAAATGAGCAGTTCTTC. Filled out from reference TRBV28 and TRBJ2-1, the complete variable domain reads DVKVTQSSRYLVKRTGEKVFLECVQDMDHENMFWYRQDPGLGLRLIYFSYDVKMKEKGDIPEGYSVSREKKERFSLILESASTNQTSMYLCASSFGLAGGNEQFFGPGTRLTVL.

This clone has just a few counts. V usage is TRBV3-1 (or the pseudogene TRBV3-2) and J usage is TRBJ2-5; D may correspond to TRBD1 or TRBD2 (5 bases each). Germline values: CDR1 LGHDT, CDR2 YNNKEL (reference sequence). The CDR3 is made up of 11 amino acids. The V and J ends lost 5 bases and 9 bases respectively, with 10 bases between them. CDR3 in amino acids: CASSLLGAQYF. The CDR3 bases are TGTGCCAGCAGCTTGCTGGGGGCCCAGTACTTC.

This chain joins TRBV6-1 and TRBJ2-3; 10 bases are a match to TRBD2. J was trimmed by 4 bases and V by 2 bases; bases with no gene match: 0. The germline gives CDR1 MNHNS, CDR2 SASEGT. This CDR3 is 14 amino acids long. CDR3 DNA: TGTGCCAGCAGTGAACTAGCGGGAGCAGATACGCAGTATTTT. It translates to CASSELAGADTQYF.

The chain joins TRBV9 to TRBJ2-3, with 10 bases identical to TRBD2. The length of the CDR3 is 16 residues. Germline CDR1 reads SGDLS; CDR2 reads YYNGEE. V dropped 2 bases and J dropped 3; count of bases not matched to a gene: 6. The CDR3 is CASSVRAGGLTDTQYF. The CDR3 DNA sequence: TGTGCCAGCAGCGTTAGAGCGGGAGGGCTGACAGATACGCAGTATTTT.